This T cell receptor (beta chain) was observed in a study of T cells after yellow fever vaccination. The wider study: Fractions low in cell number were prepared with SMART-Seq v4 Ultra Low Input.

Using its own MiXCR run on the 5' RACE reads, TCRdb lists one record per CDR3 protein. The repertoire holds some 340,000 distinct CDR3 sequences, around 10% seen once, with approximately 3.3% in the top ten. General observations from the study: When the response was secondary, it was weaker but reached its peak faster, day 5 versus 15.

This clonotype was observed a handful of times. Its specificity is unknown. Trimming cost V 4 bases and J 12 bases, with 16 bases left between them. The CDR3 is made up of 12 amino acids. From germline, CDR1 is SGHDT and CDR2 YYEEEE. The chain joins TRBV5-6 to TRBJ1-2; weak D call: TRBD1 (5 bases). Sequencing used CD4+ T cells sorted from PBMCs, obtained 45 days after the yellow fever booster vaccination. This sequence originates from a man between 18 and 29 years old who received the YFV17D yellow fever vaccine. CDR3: CASSLSPGHHTF. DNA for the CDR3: TGTGCCAGCAGCCTTTCCCCGGGGCACCACACCTTC.